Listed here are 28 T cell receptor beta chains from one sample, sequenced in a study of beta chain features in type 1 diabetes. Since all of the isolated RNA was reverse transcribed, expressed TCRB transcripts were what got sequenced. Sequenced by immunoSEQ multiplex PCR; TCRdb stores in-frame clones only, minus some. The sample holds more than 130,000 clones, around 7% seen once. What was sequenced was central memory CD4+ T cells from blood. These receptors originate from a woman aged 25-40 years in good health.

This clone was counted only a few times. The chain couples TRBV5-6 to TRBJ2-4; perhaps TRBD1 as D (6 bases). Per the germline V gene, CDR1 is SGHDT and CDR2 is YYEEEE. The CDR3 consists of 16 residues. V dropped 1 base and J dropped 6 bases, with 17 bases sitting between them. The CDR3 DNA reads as TGTGCCAGCAGCTTGTTTTCGGCTGGACAGTTAAACATTCAGTACTTC. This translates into CASSLFSAGQLNIQYF.

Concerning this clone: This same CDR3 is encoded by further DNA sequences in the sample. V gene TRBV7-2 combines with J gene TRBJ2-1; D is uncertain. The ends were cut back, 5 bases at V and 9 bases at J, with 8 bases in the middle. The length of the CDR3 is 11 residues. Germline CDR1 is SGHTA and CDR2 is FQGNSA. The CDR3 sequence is CASSLSGEQFF. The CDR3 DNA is TGTGCCAGCAGCCTGTCCGGTGAGCAGTTCTTC.

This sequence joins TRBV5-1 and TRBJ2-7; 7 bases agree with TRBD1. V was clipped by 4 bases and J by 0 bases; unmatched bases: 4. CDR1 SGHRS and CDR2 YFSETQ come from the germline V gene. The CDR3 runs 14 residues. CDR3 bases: TGCGCCAGCAGCAAGGACAGGAACTCCTACGAGCAGTACTTC. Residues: CASSKDRNSYEQYF. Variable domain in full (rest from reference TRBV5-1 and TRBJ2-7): KAGVTQTPRYLIKTRGQQVTLSCSPISGHRSVSWYQQTPGQGLQFLFEYFSETQRNKGNFPGRFSGRQFSNSRSEMNVSTLELGDSALYLCASSKDRNSYEQYFGPGTRLTVT.

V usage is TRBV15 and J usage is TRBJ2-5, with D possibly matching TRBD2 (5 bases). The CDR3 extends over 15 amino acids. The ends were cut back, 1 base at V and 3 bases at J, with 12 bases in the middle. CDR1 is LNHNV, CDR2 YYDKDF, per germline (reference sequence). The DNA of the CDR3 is TGTGCCACCAGCAGAGGGCAGGACGGGGAAGAGACCCAGTACTTC. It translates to CATSRGQDGEETQYF.

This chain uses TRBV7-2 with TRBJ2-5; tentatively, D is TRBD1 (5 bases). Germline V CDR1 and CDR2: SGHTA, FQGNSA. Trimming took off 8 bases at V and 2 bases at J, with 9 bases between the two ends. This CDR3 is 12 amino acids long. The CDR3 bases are TGTGCCAGCCGCCAGGGACAAGAGACCCAGTACTTC. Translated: CASRQGQETQYF.

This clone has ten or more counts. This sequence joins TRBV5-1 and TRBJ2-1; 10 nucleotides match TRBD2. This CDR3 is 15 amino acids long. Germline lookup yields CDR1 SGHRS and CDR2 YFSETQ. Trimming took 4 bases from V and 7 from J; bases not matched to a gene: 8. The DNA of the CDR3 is TGCGCCAGCAGCCGACTAGCGGGTGAGATGAATGAGCAGTTCTTC. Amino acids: CASSRLAGEMNEQFF.

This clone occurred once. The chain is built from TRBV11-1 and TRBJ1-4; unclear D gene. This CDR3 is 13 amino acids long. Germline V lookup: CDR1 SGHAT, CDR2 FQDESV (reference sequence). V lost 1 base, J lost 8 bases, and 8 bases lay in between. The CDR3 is CASSLDLKEKLFF. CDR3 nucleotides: TGTGCCAGCAGCTTAGATCTAAAGGAAAAACTGTTTTTT.

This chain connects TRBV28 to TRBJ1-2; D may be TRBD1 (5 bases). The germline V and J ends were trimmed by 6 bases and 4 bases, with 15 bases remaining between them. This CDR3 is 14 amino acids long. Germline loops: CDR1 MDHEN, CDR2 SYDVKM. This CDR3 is CASRRDGTVYGYTF. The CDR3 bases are TGTGCCAGCAGGCGGGACGGGACGGTCTATGGCTACACCTTC.

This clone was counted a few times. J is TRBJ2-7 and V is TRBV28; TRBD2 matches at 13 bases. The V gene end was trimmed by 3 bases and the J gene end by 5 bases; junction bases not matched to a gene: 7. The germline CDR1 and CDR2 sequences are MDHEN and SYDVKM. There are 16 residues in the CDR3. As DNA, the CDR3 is TGTGCCAGCAGTTTTACAACTAGCGGGAGGGCCCACGAGCAGTACTTC. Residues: CASSFTTSGRAHEQYF.

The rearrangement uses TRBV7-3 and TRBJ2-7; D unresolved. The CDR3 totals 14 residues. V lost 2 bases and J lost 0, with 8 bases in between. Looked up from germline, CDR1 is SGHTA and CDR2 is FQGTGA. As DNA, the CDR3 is TGTGCCAGCAGCTTAGCTTCGAGCTCCTACGAGCAGTACTTC. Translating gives CASSLASSSYEQYF.

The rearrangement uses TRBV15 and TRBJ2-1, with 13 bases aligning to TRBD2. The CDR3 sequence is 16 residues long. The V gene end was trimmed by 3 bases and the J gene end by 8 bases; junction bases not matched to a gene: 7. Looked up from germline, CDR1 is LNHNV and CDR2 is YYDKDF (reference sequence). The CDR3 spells CATSSRTSGSLHEQFF. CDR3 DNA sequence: TGTGCCACCAGCAGTAGGACTAGCGGGAGCCTCCATGAGCAGTTCTTC.

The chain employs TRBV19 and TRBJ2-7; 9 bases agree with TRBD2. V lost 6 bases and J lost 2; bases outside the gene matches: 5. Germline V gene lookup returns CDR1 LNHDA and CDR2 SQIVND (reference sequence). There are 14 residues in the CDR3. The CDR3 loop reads CASRTSGSTYEQYF. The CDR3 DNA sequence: TGTGCCAGTAGGACTAGCGGATCAACCTACGAGCAGTACTTC.

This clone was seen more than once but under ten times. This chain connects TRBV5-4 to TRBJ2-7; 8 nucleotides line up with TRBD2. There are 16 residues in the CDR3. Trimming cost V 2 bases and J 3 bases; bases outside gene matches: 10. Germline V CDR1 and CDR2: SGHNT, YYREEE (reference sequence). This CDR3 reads CASSFEIAGTGYEQYF. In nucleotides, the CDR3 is TGTGCCAGCAGCTTTGAGATAGCGGGGACCGGCTACGAGCAGTACTTC. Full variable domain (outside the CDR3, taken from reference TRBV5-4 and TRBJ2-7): ETGVTQSPTHLIKTRGQQVTLRCSSQSGHNTVSWYQQALGQGPQFIFQYYREEENGRGNFPPRFSGLQFPNYSSELNVNALELDDSALYLCASSFEIAGTGYEQYFGPGTRLTVT.

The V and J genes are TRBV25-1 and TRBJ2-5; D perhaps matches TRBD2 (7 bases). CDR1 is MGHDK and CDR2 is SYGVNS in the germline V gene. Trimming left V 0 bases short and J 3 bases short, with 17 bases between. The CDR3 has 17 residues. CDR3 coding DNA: TGTGCCAGCAGTGAATACGGGGGGCGCGGTAAGGAAGAGACCCAGTACTTC. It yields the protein CASSEYGGRGKEETQYF.

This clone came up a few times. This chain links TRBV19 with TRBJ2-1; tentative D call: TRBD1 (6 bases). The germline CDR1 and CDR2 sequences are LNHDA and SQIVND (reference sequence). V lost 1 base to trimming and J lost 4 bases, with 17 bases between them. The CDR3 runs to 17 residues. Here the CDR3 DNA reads TGTGCCAGTAGTATAGCGGCGTTGGGTCAGGGGTACAATGAGCAGTTCTTC. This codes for CASSIAALGQGYNEQFF.

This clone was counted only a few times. As DNA, the CDR3 is TGCGCCAGCAGCTTGGCCTCTCCGGACAGCTACAATGAGCAGTTCTTC. This translates into CASSLASPDSYNEQFF. V is TRBV5-1 and J is TRBJ2-1; tentatively, D is TRBD1 (6 bases). In germline, CDR1 is SGHRS, CDR2 YFSETQ. The germline V and J ends were trimmed by 0 bases and 3 bases, with 13 bases remaining between them. CDR3 length equals 16 residues. The whole variable domain, filled in from reference TRBV5-1 and TRBJ2-1, reads KAGVTQTPRYLIKTRGQQVTLSCSPISGHRSVSWYQQTPGQGLQFLFEYFSETQRNKGNFPGRFSGRQFSNSRSEMNVSTLELGDSALYLCASSLASPDSYNEQFFGPGTRLTVL.

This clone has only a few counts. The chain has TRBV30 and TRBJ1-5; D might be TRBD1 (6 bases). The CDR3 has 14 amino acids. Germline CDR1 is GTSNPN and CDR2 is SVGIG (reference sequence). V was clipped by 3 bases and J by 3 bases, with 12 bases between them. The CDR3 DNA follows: TGTGCCTGGAGCCGGCAGGGGAACAATCAGCCCCAGCATTTT. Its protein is CAWSRQGNNQPQHF.

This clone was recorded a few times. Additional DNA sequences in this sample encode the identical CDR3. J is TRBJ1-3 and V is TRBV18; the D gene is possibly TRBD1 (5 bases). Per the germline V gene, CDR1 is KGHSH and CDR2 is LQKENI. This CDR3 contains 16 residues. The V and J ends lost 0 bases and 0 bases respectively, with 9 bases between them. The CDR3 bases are TGTGCCAGCTCACCACCGGGCACAGGCTCTGGAAACACCATATATTTT. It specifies CASSPPGTGSGNTIYF.

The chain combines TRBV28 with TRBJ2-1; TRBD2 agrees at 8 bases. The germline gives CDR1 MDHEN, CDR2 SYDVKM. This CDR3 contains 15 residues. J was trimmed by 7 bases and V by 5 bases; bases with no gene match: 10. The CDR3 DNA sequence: TGTGCCAGCAGTCCCGGCGGTAGCGGGAAGAATGAGCAGTTCTTC. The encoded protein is CASSPGGSGKNEQFF.

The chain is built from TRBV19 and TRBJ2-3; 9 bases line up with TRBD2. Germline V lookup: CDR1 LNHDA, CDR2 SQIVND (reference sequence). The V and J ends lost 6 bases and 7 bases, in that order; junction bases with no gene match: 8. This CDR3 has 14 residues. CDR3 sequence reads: CASRDLSGSNTQYF. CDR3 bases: TGTGCCAGTAGGGACCTTAGCGGGAGCAATACGCAGTATTTT.

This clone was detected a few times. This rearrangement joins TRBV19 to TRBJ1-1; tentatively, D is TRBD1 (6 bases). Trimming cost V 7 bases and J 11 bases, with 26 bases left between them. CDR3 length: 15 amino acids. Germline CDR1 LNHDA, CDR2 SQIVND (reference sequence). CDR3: CASTMPGGAFQGAFF. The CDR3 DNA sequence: TGTGCCAGTACCATGCCGGGGGGCGCCTTCCAGGGGGCTTTCTTT.

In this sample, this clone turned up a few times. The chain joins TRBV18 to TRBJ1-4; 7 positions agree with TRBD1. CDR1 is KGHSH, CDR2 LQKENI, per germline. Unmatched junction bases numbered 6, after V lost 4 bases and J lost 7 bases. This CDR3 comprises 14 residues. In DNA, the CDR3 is TGTGCCAGCTCACGTTCGACAGGGTTTGAAAAACTGTTTTTT. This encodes CASSRSTGFEKLFF.

CDR3 in DNA: TGTGCCAGCAGCTTACGGGGGGGGGACGCTGAAGCTTTCTTT. Translated, it gives CASSLRGGDAEAFF. The chain employs TRBV7-3 and TRBJ1-1; D is perhaps TRBD1 (5 bases). Germline CDR1 reads SGHTA; CDR2 reads FQGTGA. Trimming took 2 bases from V and 6 from J, leaving 13 bases between them. The CDR3 has 14 residues.

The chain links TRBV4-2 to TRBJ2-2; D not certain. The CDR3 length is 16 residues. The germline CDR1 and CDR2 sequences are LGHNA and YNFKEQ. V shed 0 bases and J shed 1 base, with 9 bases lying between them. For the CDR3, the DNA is TGTGCCAGCAGCCAAGAAACGGCGGTGAACACCGGGGAGCTGTTTTTT. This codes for CASSQETAVNTGELFF.

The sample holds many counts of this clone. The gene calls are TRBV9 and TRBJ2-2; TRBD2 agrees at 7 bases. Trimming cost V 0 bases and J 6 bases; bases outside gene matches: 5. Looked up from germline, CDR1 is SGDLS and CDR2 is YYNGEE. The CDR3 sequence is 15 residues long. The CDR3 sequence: CASSVVPGGSGELFF. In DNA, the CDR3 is TGTGCCAGCAGCGTAGTTCCGGGAGGTTCCGGGGAGCTGTTTTTT.

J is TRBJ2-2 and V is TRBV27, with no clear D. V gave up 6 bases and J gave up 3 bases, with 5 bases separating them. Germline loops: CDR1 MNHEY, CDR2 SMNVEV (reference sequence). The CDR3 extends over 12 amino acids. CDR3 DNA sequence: TGTGCCAGCAGCCTCTACACCGGGGAGCTGTTTTTT. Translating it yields CASSLYTGELFF.

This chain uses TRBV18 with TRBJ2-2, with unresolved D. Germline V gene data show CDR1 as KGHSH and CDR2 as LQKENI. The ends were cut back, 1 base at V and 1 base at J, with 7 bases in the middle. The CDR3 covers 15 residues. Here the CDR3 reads CASSPLAGNTGELFF. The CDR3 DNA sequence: TGTGCCAGCTCACCACTTGCCGGGAACACCGGGGAGCTGTTTTTT.

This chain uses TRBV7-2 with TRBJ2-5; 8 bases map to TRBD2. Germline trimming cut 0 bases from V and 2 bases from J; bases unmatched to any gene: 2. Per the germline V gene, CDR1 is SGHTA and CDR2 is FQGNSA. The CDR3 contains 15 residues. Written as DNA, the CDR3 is TGTGCCAGCAGCTTAGCGCCTAGCGGGCAAGAGACCCAGTACTTC. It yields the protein CASSLAPSGQETQYF.